The 19 T cell receptor beta chains given below trace back to one sample, sequenced in a study of beta chain features in type 1 diabetes. cDNA synthesis used the whole RNA isolate, giving expressed TCRB sequences. Produced via immunoSEQ multiplex PCR; TCRdb's table is partial and in-frame only. The table lists around 500,000 clones, more than 9.5% of them singletons, with 0.045% to 0.06% in the top ten. The sample was naive CD4+ T cells from blood. Receptors were obtained from a woman aged 18-29 years in good health.

CDR3 DNA: TGTGCCTGGGAGATGAGCCGGCTCTCCACCTTC. Translated, it gives CAWEMSRLSTF. V usage is TRBV30 and J usage is TRBJ1-2; D is ambiguous. CDR3 length equals 11 residues. Trimming took 5 bases from V and 13 from J, leaving 17 bases between them. Germline assignment: CDR1 GTSNPN and CDR2 SVGIG (reference sequence).

V gene TRBV27 combines with J gene TRBJ2-1, with D tentatively TRBD2 (6 bases). Germline V gene sequence: CDR1 MNHEY, CDR2 SMNVEV (reference sequence). This CDR3 spans 13 amino acids. V lost 3 bases to trimming and J lost 3 bases, with 6 bases between them. The CDR3 DNA sequence: TGTGCCAGCAGTTTGGGACTCTACAATGAGCAGTTCTTC. Translated: CASSLGLYNEQFF.

The chain joins TRBV7-9 to TRBJ2-7; D is possibly TRBD2 (5 bases). V was trimmed by 2 bases and J by 0 bases, leaving 8 bases between them. The CDR3 totals 14 residues. The germline V gene encodes CDR1 SEHNR and CDR2 FQNEAQ (reference sequence). CDR3 nucleotides: TGTGCCAGCAGCTTAAGTGGAGGCTCCTACGAGCAGTACTTC. This sequence encodes CASSLSGGSYEQYF.

This clone was seen more than once but under ten times. V usage is TRBV7-9 and J usage is TRBJ2-4; D uncertain. In germline, CDR1 is SEHNR, CDR2 FQNEAQ (reference sequence). This CDR3 comprises 12 residues. V lost 1 base and J 11 bases, leaving 9 bases between the germline ends. CDR3 DNA: TGTGCCAGCAGCTTAGTTGACCGCCTTCAGTACTTC. This sequence encodes CASSLVDRLQYF.

This clone was detected only a few times. The chain recombines TRBV7-2 with TRBJ2-4; D perhaps matches TRBD1 (6 bases). CDR3 length: 13 residues. V was trimmed by 1 base and J by 7 bases, leaving 8 bases between them. Looked up from germline, CDR1 is SGHTA and CDR2 is FQGNSA. The DNA of the CDR3 is TGTGCCAGCAGCTTAGGGACAGATAACATTCAGTACTTC. Protein product: CASSLGTDNIQYF.

This clone was detected many times. The chain recombines TRBV9 with TRBJ2-1, with TRBD2 matching 9 bases. The germline CDR1 and CDR2 sequences are SGDLS and YYNGEE. The CDR3 totals 16 residues. V lost 0 bases, J lost 7 bases, and 8 bases stayed unmatched. The CDR3 nucleotides are TGTGCCAGCAGCGTAGGAGGGCTAGCGGGAATGAATGAGCAGTTCTTC. This sequence encodes CASSVGGLAGMNEQFF.

This clone was seen only a few times. V is TRBV6-1 and J is TRBJ2-5, with D possibly being TRBD1 (5 bases). V was clipped by 11 bases and J by 1 base, with 11 bases between them. The CDR3 is 12 amino acids. Germline V gene data show CDR1 as MNHNS and CDR2 as SASEGT. The CDR3 DNA reads as TGTGCCTCCGACCAGGGCCAAGAGACCCAGTACTTC. Translation gives CASDQGQETQYF.

This clone was detected only a few times. The rearrangement uses TRBV5-6 and TRBJ2-7, with D perhaps being TRBD1 or TRBD2 (5 bases each). This CDR3 is 15 amino acids long. Germline CDR1 reads SGHDT; CDR2 reads YYEEEE. Trimming shortened V by 3 bases and J by 2 bases, and 15 bases separated the two germline ends. The CDR3 region has the DNA TGTGCCAGCAGCTCCTTGGGACGGGATCCCTACGAGCAGTACGTC. Amino acid sequence: CASSSLGRDPYEQYV.

The V and J genes are TRBV28 and TRBJ2-1; D ambiguous. The CDR3 runs to 13 residues. The germline V and J ends were trimmed by 6 bases and 5 bases, with 11 bases remaining between them. Germline V gene data show CDR1 as MDHEN and CDR2 as SYDVKM. The CDR3 here is CASRTWTDNEQFF. CDR3 in DNA: TGTGCCAGCAGGACCTGGACGGACAATGAGCAGTTCTTC.

This sequence joins TRBV7-8 and TRBJ2-1; a weak D match, TRBD2 (5 bases). Looked up from germline, CDR1 is SGHVS and CDR2 is FQNEAQ. CDR3 length: 15 residues. Trimming took off 4 bases at V and 5 bases at J, with 15 bases between the two ends. The CDR3 loop reads CASSSVGRRDNEQFF. The DNA of the CDR3 is TGTGCCAGCAGCTCCGTGGGCAGGCGGGACAATGAGCAGTTCTTC.

Only a few counts were recorded for this clone. V and J are TRBV7-9 and TRBJ1-1, with a possible D match to TRBD1 (6 bases). This CDR3 comprises 13 residues. CDR1 and CDR2 (germline): SEHNR, FQNEAQ (reference sequence). Between the trimmed V and J ends, which lost 5 bases and 1 base, there was a span of 8 bases. CDR3: CASSIQGNTEAFF. Written as DNA, the CDR3 is TGTGCCAGCAGCATACAGGGGAACACTGAAGCTTTCTTT.

In this sample, this clone turned up a few times. The rearrangement links TRBV6-6 to TRBJ2-5; D might be TRBD2 (6 bases). Germline assignment: CDR1 MNHNY and CDR2 SVGAGI (reference sequence). V lost 5 bases to trimming and J lost 2 bases, with 15 bases between them. The CDR3 sequence is 15 residues long. The CDR3 loop is CASSMEGPRQETQYF. The DNA of the CDR3 is TGTGCCAGCAGTATGGAGGGGCCACGACAAGAGACCCAGTACTTC.

This clone came up a few times. This sequence joins TRBV16 and TRBJ2-7, with D perhaps given as TRBD1 or TRBD2 (5 bases each). Germline V gene lookup returns CDR1 KGHSY and CDR2 FQNENV. V lost 2 bases and J 0 bases, leaving 14 bases between the germline ends. The CDR3 has 16 amino acids. The DNA for the CDR3 is TGTGCCAGCAGCCAAAAGTTCCGAGGGGTCTCCTACGAGCAGTACTTC. Translated, it gives CASSQKFRGVSYEQYF.

This clone has only a few counts. DNA for the CDR3: TGTGCCAGCTCACCCCGGGGAGGGCCCTACGAGCAGTACGTC. Encoded protein: CASSPRGGPYEQYV. V gene TRBV18 combines with J gene TRBJ2-7, with 7 bases fitting TRBD2. The V segment lost 3 bases and the J segment 2 bases; nucleotides outside the gene matches: 4. This CDR3 has 14 residues. The V gene's germline CDR1 is KGHSH and CDR2 LQKENI.

The V call is TRBV28, the J call TRBJ2-1, with 12 bases lining up with TRBD2. V dropped 11 bases and J dropped 4; count of bases not matched to a gene: 6. The CDR3 extends over 14 amino acids. Germline CDR1 MDHEN, CDR2 SYDVKM. The DNA of the CDR3 is TGTGCCTCGACTAGCGGGAGCGCTTACAATGAGCAGTTCTTC. This encodes CASTSGSAYNEQFF.

This clone turned up a few times. The rearrangement joins TRBV4-1 to TRBJ2-7; 7 bases match TRBD2. The V gene end was trimmed by 0 bases and the J gene end by 4 bases; junction bases not matched to a gene: 9. The CDR3 consists of 16 residues. Germline CDR1 and CDR2: MGHRA and YSYEKL. The CDR3 sequence: CASSQDLAGARYEQYF. The CDR3, as DNA: TGCGCCAGCAGCCAAGATCTGGCGGGAGCTAGGTACGAGCAGTACTTC.

The chain employs TRBV5-6 and TRBJ2-1; possibly TRBD1 for D (6 bases). V lost 2 bases to trimming and J lost 3 bases, with 18 bases between them. Germline CDR1 is SGHDT and CDR2 is YYEEEE. This CDR3 is built from 17 residues. Here the CDR3 DNA reads TGTGCCAGCAGCTTTCTCAATCAGGGGTTCGTCTACAATGAGCAGTTCTTC. Protein: CASSFLNQGFVYNEQFF. The full variable domain, with the rest looked up from reference TRBV5-6 and TRBJ2-1, is DAGVTQSPTHLIKTRGQQVTLRCSPKSGHDTVSWYQQALGQGPQFIFQYYEEEERQRGNFPDRFSGHQFPNYSSELNVNALLLGDSALYLCASSFLNQGFVYNEQFFGPGTRLTVL.

This clone was recorded a few times. The chain employs TRBV10-3 and TRBJ1-6; D call uncertain. The V gene's germline CDR1 is ENHRY and CDR2 SYGVKD. The CDR3 spans 12 residues. V lost 2 bases, J lost 8 bases, and 4 bases lay in between. CDR3 in DNA: TGTGCCATCAGTGAGGTAGATTCACCCCTCCACTTT. This encodes CAISEVDSPLHF.

The chain links TRBV5-1 to TRBJ2-3; D is unclear. The germline V gene encodes CDR1 SGHRS and CDR2 YFSETQ. V was shortened by 0 bases and J by 0 bases, with 11 bases between the two germline ends. This CDR3 comprises 16 residues. The CDR3: CASSLVREFSTDTQYF. DNA for the CDR3: TGCGCCAGCAGCTTGGTTAGGGAATTTAGCACAGATACGCAGTATTTT. Complete variable domain (other parts from reference TRBV5-1 and TRBJ2-3): KAGVTQTPRYLIKTRGQQVTLSCSPISGHRSVSWYQQTPGQGLQFLFEYFSETQRNKGNFPGRFSGRQFSNSRSEMNVSTLELGDSALYLCASSLVREFSTDTQYFGPGTRLTVL.